The 7 T cell receptor beta chains below were found in one sample sequenced in a study of PD-1 blockade in classical Hodgkin lymphoma. The table came from immunoSEQ multiplex PCR; TCRdb's copy has only in-frame clones and leaves some out. The sample gives some 150,000 clones, under 85% of which show up once; 9.2% is in the top ten. Each of the patients experienced relapse following autologous stem cell transplantation, and their brentuximab vedotin exposure differed. The specimen comprised peripheral blood mononuclear cells (PBMCs), sampled before the second cycle of nivolumab. All receptors derive from a human donor with classical Hodgkin lymphoma.

V is TRBV7-9 and J is TRBJ1-6, with D perhaps TRBD1 (6 bases). CDR1 SEHNR and CDR2 FQNEAQ come from the germline V gene (reference sequence). The V and J ends lost 5 bases and 8 bases respectively, with 22 bases between them. The CDR3 is 17 amino acids. For the CDR3, the DNA is TGTGCCAGCAGCCGCACCCCCTTCCCCAGGGGAGATTCACCCCTCCACTTT. This translates into CASSRTPFPRGDSPLHF.

The V and J genes are TRBV7-9 and TRBJ1-3, with 8 bases that match TRBD1. Germline assignment: CDR1 SEHNR and CDR2 FQNEAQ (reference sequence). J gave up 1 base and V 5 bases, and 10 bases lay outside the gene matches. This CDR3 is 17 amino acids long. CDR3 loop: CASSPISGTGSGNTIYF. The DNA of the CDR3 is TGTGCCAGCAGCCCGATTTCAGGGACAGGATCTGGAAACACCATATATTTT.

This chain links TRBV10-3 with TRBJ2-5; D could derive from TRBD1 or TRBD2 (6 bases each). Per germline, CDR1 ENHRY and CDR2 SYGVKD. V shed 10 bases and J shed 5 bases, with 17 bases lying between them. The CDR3 has 13 amino acids. DNA of the CDR3: TGTGCCACCTTGGGGGGCAGAGAGGAGACCCAGTACTTC. As protein: CATLGGREETQYF.

The rearrangement joins TRBV5-6 to TRBJ2-5; TRBD2 is a possible D gene (5 bases). CDR3 length: 14 amino acids. Germline CDR1 is SGHDT and CDR2 is YYEEEE. Trimming stripped 0 bases from V and 3 bases from J, with 9 bases between. CDR3 DNA: TGTGCCAGCAGCTTGGGGACTGTTAAAGAGACCCAGTACTTC. Its protein is CASSLGTVKETQYF.

The rearrangement links TRBV5-6 to TRBJ2-3; D may be TRBD2 (5 bases). The CDR3 has 13 amino acids. Germline CDR1 SGHDT, CDR2 YYEEEE. Deletions cut 6 bases from V and 2 bases from J, with 10 bases between. The CDR3 DNA is TGTGCCAGCACAAAGGGAGCCACAGATACGCAGTATTTT. This codes for CASTKGATDTQYF.

The chain links TRBV5-1 to TRBJ1-1; D is ambiguous. CDR1 and CDR2 from the germline V gene are SGHRS and YFSETQ. V lost 1 base, J lost 1 base, and 5 bases lay in between. The CDR3 runs 13 residues. The CDR3 nucleotides are TGCGCCAGCAGCTTGAAGCGGAACACTGAAGCTTTCTTT. It codes for CASSLKRNTEAFF.

This clone was observed a handful of times. CDR3 loop: CASSQVRSGNEQFF. CDR3 bases: TGCGCCAGCAGCCAAGTGCGAAGCGGGAATGAGCAGTTCTTC. V usage is TRBV4-3 and J usage is TRBJ2-1; maybe TRBD2 (6 bases). Trimming pared 1 base from V and 7 bases from J, leaving 11 bases between. The germline gives CDR1 LGHNA, CDR2 YSLEER. The CDR3 has 14 amino acids.